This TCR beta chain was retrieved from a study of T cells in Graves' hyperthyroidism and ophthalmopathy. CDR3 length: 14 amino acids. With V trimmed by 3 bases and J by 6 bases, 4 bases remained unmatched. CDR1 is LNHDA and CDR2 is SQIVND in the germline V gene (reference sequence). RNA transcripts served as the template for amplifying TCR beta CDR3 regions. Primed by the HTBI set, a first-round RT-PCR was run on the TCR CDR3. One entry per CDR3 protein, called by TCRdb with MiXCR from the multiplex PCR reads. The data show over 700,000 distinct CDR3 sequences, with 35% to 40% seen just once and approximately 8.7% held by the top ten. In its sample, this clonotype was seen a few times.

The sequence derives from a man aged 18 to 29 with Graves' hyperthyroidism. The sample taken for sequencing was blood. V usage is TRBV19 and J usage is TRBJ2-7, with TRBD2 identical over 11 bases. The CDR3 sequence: CASSMGLADAEQYF. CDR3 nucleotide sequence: TGTGCCAGTAGTATGGGACTAGCGGACGCCGAGCAGTACTTC.